A single sample gave rise to the 25 T cell receptor beta chains below, sequenced in a study of T-cell memory formation after mild COVID-19. TCRdb passed the 5' RACE reads through MiXCR, listing each CDR3 protein once. The sample holds around 450,000 distinct CDR3 sequences, more than 20% seen once. Input material: PBMCs or a T cell subset sorted from them (not recorded which). These TCRs come from an adult woman who had mild COVID-19 (a few samples of this study predate the infection). Cell type and time point are not known.

This clonotype came up once. The chain employs TRBV24-1 and TRBJ1-2; weak D call: TRBD1 (6 bases). The CDR3 runs 15 residues. Germline-derived CDR1 and CDR2 are KGHDR and SFDVKD. V gave up 3 bases and J gave up 6 bases, with 16 bases separating them. CDR3 sequence reads: CATSDGGTGNNGYTF. The CDR3 region has the DNA TGTGCCACCAGTGATGGGGGCACAGGGAACAATGGCTACACCTTC.

This clonotype was observed a handful of times. The rearrangement links TRBV15 to TRBJ2-1; 8 bases map to TRBD2. This CDR3 region has 16 residues. Germline CDR1 LNHNV, CDR2 YYDKDF (reference sequence). V shed 1 base, J shed 4 bases, and the junction held 6 bases outside the gene matches. CDR3 bases: TGTGCCACCAGCAGAGCCAGCGGGAGCACGTACAATGAGCAGTTCTTC. Its translation is CATSRASGSTYNEQFF.

This clonotype came up a few times. The chain joins TRBV5-1 to TRBJ1-5; D perhaps matches TRBD1 (5 bases). CDR1 SGHRS and CDR2 YFSETQ come from the germline V gene. The V end lost 0 bases, the J end lost 6 bases, and 13 bases lay between the germline ends. There are 15 residues in the CDR3. The chain's CDR3 is CASSLGPRGGQPQHF. DNA for the CDR3: TGCGCCAGCAGCTTGGGGCCTCGTGGGGGTCAGCCCCAGCATTTT.

The CDR3 DNA sequence: TGCGCCAGCAGCGATGTTCCCTTCGCGGACAGGGAGGCCTACGAGCAGTACTTC. Translation gives CASSDVPFADREAYEQYF. The V call is TRBV5-1, the J call TRBJ2-7; 8 bases match TRBD1. The CDR3 has 18 residues. Trimming cost V 4 bases and J 2 bases; bases outside gene matches: 17. CDR1 and CDR2 (germline): SGHRS, YFSETQ. The complete variable domain, with remaining parts taken from reference TRBV5-1 and TRBJ2-7, reads KAGVTQTPRYLIKTRGQQVTLSCSPISGHRSVSWYQQTPGQGLQFLFEYFSETQRNKGNFPGRFSGRQFSNSRSEMNVSTLELGDSALYLCASSDVPFADREAYEQYFGPGTRLTVT.

The rearrangement uses TRBV9 and TRBJ1-3; D unresolved. This CDR3 is 14 amino acids long. Trimming left V 5 bases short and J 1 base short, with 10 bases between. CDR1 SGDLS and CDR2 YYNGEE come from the germline V gene. The CDR3 is CASRRETSGNTIYF. The CDR3 DNA reads TGTGCCAGCAGGAGGGAGACATCTGGAAACACCATATATTTT. The full variable domain, rest sourced from reference TRBV9 and TRBJ1-3, is DSGVTQTPKHLITATGQRVTLRCSPRSGDLSVYWYQQSLDQGLQFLIQYYNGEERAKGNILERFSAQQFPDLHSELNLSSLELGDSALYFCASRRETSGNTIYFGEGSWLTVV.

This clonotype was recorded once. The chain combines TRBV10-3 with TRBJ2-7; TRBD1 is a possible D gene (5 bases). The CDR3 length is 14 residues. Trimming left V 10 bases short and J 0 bases short, with 16 bases between. Germline values: CDR1 ENHRY, CDR2 SYGVKD. The CDR3 region has the DNA TGTGCCACCGGAGCAAGGGGTTTCTCCTACGAGCAGTACTTC. Protein sequence: CATGARGFSYEQYF.

V is TRBV12-3 or TRBV12-4 and J is TRBJ2-7, with 8 bases lining up with TRBD2. This CDR3 spans 14 amino acids. J gave up 2 bases and V 7 bases, and 7 bases lay outside the gene matches. The CDR3 nucleotides are TGTGCCAGCACTTCAAGCGGGGGTCCCTACGAGCAGTACTTC. Translating gives CASTSSGGPYEQYF.

This chain joins TRBV5-1 and TRBJ2-3; D may be TRBD2 (5 bases). Trimming took off 0 bases at V and 1 base at J, with 12 bases between the two ends. CDR3 length: 16 amino acids. Looked up from germline, CDR1 is SGHRS and CDR2 is YFSETQ. This CDR3 is CASSLEGSGGTDTQYF. In DNA, the CDR3 is TGCGCCAGCAGCTTGGAGGGCAGCGGAGGCACAGATACGCAGTATTTT.

This chain connects TRBV15 to TRBJ1-5, with 8 positions matching TRBD1. The CDR3 is 15 residues long. V lost 0 bases to trimming and J lost 9 bases; unmatched junction nucleotides: 7. Germline lookup yields CDR1 LNHNV and CDR2 YYDKDF (reference sequence). The CDR3 sequence: CATSRDKQGGLPQHF. CDR3 sequence (DNA): TGTGCCACCAGCAGAGATAAACAGGGGGGGCTGCCCCAGCATTTT.

This clonotype was observed a handful of times. The rearrangement joins TRBV12-3 or TRBV12-4 to TRBJ2-5, with TRBD1 identical over 7 bases. This CDR3 spans 15 amino acids. Trimming at V came to 6 bases and at J to 5 bases, leaving 12 bases not matched to a gene. Here the CDR3 reads CASSPLHRGRETQYF. The CDR3 region has the DNA TGTGCCAGCAGCCCACTTCACAGGGGAAGGGAGACCCAGTACTTC.

This clonotype was counted only a few times. The rearrangement joins TRBV18 to TRBJ2-7; 9 nucleotides line up with TRBD1. This CDR3 region has 15 residues. The V segment lost 6 bases and the J segment 2 bases; nucleotides outside the gene matches: 8. Germline V gives CDR1 KGHSH, CDR2 LQKENI. The CDR3 reads CASSGTGLLTYEQYF. As DNA, the CDR3 is TGTGCCAGCTCCGGGACAGGGCTTCTAACCTACGAGCAGTACTTC.

The CDR3 coding sequence is TGTGCCAGCAGTTTAAGGGGGTGGGGTACAGATACGCAGTATTTT. Translating it yields CASSLRGWGTDTQYF. V gene TRBV27 combines with J gene TRBJ2-3, with D perhaps matching TRBD1 (6 bases). There are 15 residues in the CDR3. CDR1 MNHEY and CDR2 SMNVEV come from the germline V gene (reference sequence). The ends were cut back, 2 bases at V and 3 bases at J, with 12 bases in the middle.

This chain joins TRBV3-1 and TRBJ1-1; D remains ambiguous. V was pared by 1 base and J by 0 bases, with 9 bases between. The V gene's germline CDR1 is LGHDT and CDR2 YNNKEL (reference sequence). CDR3 length equals 15 residues. As DNA, the CDR3 is TGTGCCAGCAGCCAAGGGTCTGGGATGAACACTGAAGCTTTCTTT. Translating gives CASSQGSGMNTEAFF.

This chain links TRBV12-3 or TRBV12-4 with TRBJ2-1; tentative D call: TRBD1 (6 bases). V lost 2 bases, J lost 8 bases, and 19 bases lay in between. This CDR3 comprises 16 residues. In nucleotides, the CDR3 is TGTGCCAGCAGTTTAACTACAGGGAGCGGTCCTGATGAGCAGTTCTTC. Amino acids: CASSLTTGSGPDEQFF.

This chain joins TRBV5-6 and TRBJ2-3; D is perhaps TRBD1 (5 bases). Germline V CDR1 and CDR2: SGHDT, YYEEEE. The V end was cut by 7 bases, the J end by 2 bases, with 17 bases between. The CDR3 covers 15 residues. The DNA for the CDR3 is TGTGCCAGCTCAGAGTCCAGGGAATACACAGATACGCAGTATTTT. This encodes CASSESREYTDTQYF.

This sequence joins TRBV2 and TRBJ1-1, with 9 bases lining up with TRBD1. The CDR3 contains 15 residues. The V gene's germline CDR1 is SNHLY and CDR2 FYNNEI. J lost 1 base, V lost 7 bases, and 7 bases had no gene match. In DNA, the CDR3 is TGTGCCAGCACAGACAGGGGGTCGGGGAACACTGAAGCTTTCTTT. Protein product: CASTDRGSGNTEAFF.

In its sample, this clonotype was seen a few times. The chain has TRBV27 and TRBJ2-1; 8 bases map to TRBD2. This CDR3 has 14 residues. With 6 bases clipped from V and 8 bases from J, the junction kept 9 bases outside the gene matches. Germline CDR1 and CDR2: MNHEY and SMNVEV (reference sequence). The CDR3 protein is CASRGTRWEDEQFF. DNA of the CDR3: TGTGCCAGCAGGGGGACTAGATGGGAGGATGAGCAGTTCTTC.

The chain combines TRBV11-2 with TRBJ1-2, with TRBD1 as a possible D gene (5 bases). Trimming took 5 bases from V and 2 from J, leaving 18 bases between them. Germline V gives CDR1 SGHAT, CDR2 FQNNGV. The CDR3 covers 16 residues. The CDR3 sequence: CASSLIQGPGNYGYTF. In nucleotides, the CDR3 is TGTGCCAGCAGCCTAATCCAGGGTCCAGGAAACTATGGCTACACCTTC. Variable domain in full (rest from reference TRBV11-2 and TRBJ1-2): EAGVAQSPRYKIIEKRQSVAFWCNPISGHATLYWYQQILGQGPKLLIQFQNNGVVDDSQLPKDRFSAERLKGVDSTLKIQPAKLEDSAVYLCASSLIQGPGNYGYTFGSGTRLTVV.

In its sample, this clonotype was seen once. This chain links TRBV6-5 with TRBJ1-4; TRBD1 matches 7 bases. J was trimmed by 7 bases and V by 6 bases; bases with no gene match: 5. This CDR3 has 13 amino acids. Germline V gene sequence: CDR1 MNHEY, CDR2 SVGAGI. The CDR3 sequence: CASSSGTVEKLFF. The CDR3 DNA is TGTGCCAGCAGCTCAGGGACAGTTGAAAAACTGTTTTTT.

This clonotype was observed a few times. This sequence joins TRBV5-1 and TRBJ2-7; 9 nucleotides agree with TRBD1. This CDR3 has 16 amino acids. Trimming at V came to 0 bases and at J to 7 bases, leaving 11 bases not matched to a gene. Germline CDR1 reads SGHRS; CDR2 reads YFSETQ. CDR3 residues: CASSLATGTGSGEQYF. The CDR3 coding sequence is TGCGCCAGCAGCTTGGCAACCGGGACAGGGTCGGGGGAGCAGTACTTC. The full variable domain, rest sourced from reference TRBV5-1 and TRBJ2-7, is KAGVTQTPRYLIKTRGQQVTLSCSPISGHRSVSWYQQTPGQGLQFLFEYFSETQRNKGNFPGRFSGRQFSNSRSEMNVSTLELGDSALYLCASSLATGTGSGEQYFGPGTRLTVT.

The chain combines TRBV19 with TRBJ2-1, with TRBD1 matching over 8 bases. Germline trimming cut 10 bases from V and 4 bases from J; bases unmatched to any gene: 6. CDR3 length: 13 amino acids. Germline assignment: CDR1 LNHDA and CDR2 SQIVND (reference sequence). The CDR3 is CATAGGLYNEQFF. The CDR3 DNA is TGTGCCACTGCAGGGGGCCTGTACAATGAGCAGTTCTTC.

This clonotype has just a few counts. The chain combines TRBV12-3 or TRBV12-4 with TRBJ2-3; D tentatively fits TRBD1 or TRBD2 (5 bases each). The CDR3 spans 14 residues. V gave up 8 bases and J gave up 7 bases, with 19 bases separating them. The CDR3 here is CASGRLGTGNTQYF. For the CDR3, the DNA is TGTGCCAGCGGCCGCCTAGGGACGGGGAATACGCAGTATTTT.

The CDR3 nucleotides read TGTGCCAGCAGTTTGGGTAGGGTCTATGGCTACACCTTC. As protein: CASSLGRVYGYTF. This sequence joins TRBV12-3 or TRBV12-4 and TRBJ1-2; D gene unclear. The CDR3 extends over 13 amino acids. V was trimmed by 3 bases and J by 4 bases, leaving 9 bases between them.

This chain joins TRBV12-3 or TRBV12-4 and TRBJ1-6; no clear D gene. This CDR3 is 14 amino acids long. The germline V and J ends were trimmed by 8 bases and 0 bases, with 8 bases remaining between them. The CDR3 coding sequence is TGTGCCAGCCGTATTGACTCCTATAATTCACCCCTCCACTTT. It yields the protein CASRIDSYNSPLHF.

This clonotype has more than one count but fewer than ten. The J gene is TRBJ1-1, the V gene TRBV6-2 or TRBV6-3; 8 bases agree with TRBD1. Germline CDR1 MNHEY, CDR2 SVGEGT. V lost 5 bases, J lost 7 bases, and 6 bases stayed unmatched. The CDR3 extends over 13 amino acids. The CDR3 loop reads CASSPQGAVEAFF. DNA of the CDR3: TGTGCCAGCAGTCCCCAGGGGGCTGTTGAAGCTTTCTTT.